Listed below are T cell receptor beta chains from one sample, sequenced in a study of shared T cell receptors in the human thymus. Only in-frame clones appear in the TCRdb table, and some are missing; sequencing was by immunoSEQ multiplex PCR. The repertoire has hundreds of thousands of clones, roughly 88% of them found once; the top ten carry over 0.008%. The sample also formed part of further work on human thymus T cells.

Sequenced: thymocytes. The receptors come from a boy in the first two years of life with a congenital heart defect. Each CDR3 is given with its conserved first and last residue. The order of the fields is V gene, J gene, CDR3 protein.

>TRBV30|TRBJ2-5
CAWSKGVPQETQYF
>TRBV13|TRBJ2-3
CASSLVADGTDTQYF
>TRBV28|TRBJ2-5
CAIEGERETQYF
>TRBV4-2|TRBJ2-7
CASSHPLGTSGSSEQYF
>TRBV27|TRBJ1-6
CASSLSSSYNSPLHF
>TRBV4-2|TRBJ2-1
CASSQDKTGRLQEQFF
>TRBV29-1|TRBJ2-3
CSVVARHTDTQYF
>TRBV4-3|TRBJ2-1
CASSQDWDRGFYHEQFF
>TRBV9|TRBJ2-3
CASSVASGRGADTQYF
>TRBV7-2|TRBJ2-4
CASSFLRAGHIAKNIQYF
>TRBV5-4|TRBJ2-1
CASSSAGTGNNEQFF
>TRBV27|TRBJ2-7
CASSYQESGEQYF
>TRBV5-1|TRBJ2-3
CASSLGAGAPDTQYF
>TRBV4-3|TRBJ2-3
CASSQEGRLAGSTDTQYF
>TRBV13|TRBJ1-2
CASSSPRLGGGYTF
>TRBV6-6|TRBJ2-3
CASSSAGRRQVDTQYF
>TRBV29-1|TRBJ2-5
CSVEARGDVRAKETQYF
>TRBV5-4|TRBJ1-1
CASSRHRDRVNTEAFF
>TRBV7-2|TRBJ1-1
CASSPEAEAFF
>TRBV5-6|TRBJ2-5
CASSLTEETQYF
>TRBV6-1|TRBJ1-5
CASMGGGPSNQPQHF
>TRBV7-2|TRBJ2-7
CASSFDLSNEQYF
>TRBV4-1|TRBJ2-5
CASSQEREETQYF
>TRBV14|TRBJ2-3
CASSPGPGTDTQYF
>TRBV28|TRBJ2-1
CASSLYGSGVNNEQFF
>TRBV20-1|TRBJ2-5
CSARQGETQYF
>TRBV4-2|TRBJ1-2
CASSRPGDGYTF
>TRBV7-8|TRBJ2-2
CASSLLGGKKGGGGENTGELFF
>TRBV5-6|TRBJ2-1
CASSLALAGGPLYNEQFF
>TRBV27|TRBJ2-7
CASSRLAGGYEQYF
>TRBV7-9|TRBJ1-2
CASSLDGTGDYGYTF
>TRBV9|TRBJ2-2
CASSVPRTGLAGVTGELFF
>TRBV25-1|TRBJ1-1
CASSDWEGTEAFF
>TRBV15|TRBJ2-7
CATSTPLDREQKPYEQYF
>TRBV2|TRBJ2-4
CASSADRGANIQYF
>TRBV7-8|TRBJ1-1
CASSFPGQRNTEAFF
>TRBV7-9|TRBJ1-3
CASSLEGRGYGNTIYF
>TRBV12-5|TRBJ1-5
CASGLTNSRQGVSDQPQHF
>TRBV4-1|TRBJ1-4
CASSQDKGDRVQEKLFF
>TRBV4-3|TRBJ2-1
CASSSTLLAVDNEQFF
>TRBV5-6|.
CASSRLAGVPSYEQYF
>TRBV5-8|TRBJ1-2
CASRHTGQPSPTRGGYTF